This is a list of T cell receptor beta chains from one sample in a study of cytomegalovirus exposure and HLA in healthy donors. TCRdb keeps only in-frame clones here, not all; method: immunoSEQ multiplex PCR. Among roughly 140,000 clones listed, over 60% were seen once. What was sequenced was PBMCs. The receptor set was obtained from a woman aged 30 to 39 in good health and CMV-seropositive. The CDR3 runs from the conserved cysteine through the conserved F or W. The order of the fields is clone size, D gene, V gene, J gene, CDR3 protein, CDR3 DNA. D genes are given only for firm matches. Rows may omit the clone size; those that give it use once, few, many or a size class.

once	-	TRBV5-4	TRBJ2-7	CASSPAGTLSSYEQYF	TGTGCCAGCAGCCCTGCCGGGACTCTGAGCTCCTACGAGCAGTACTTC
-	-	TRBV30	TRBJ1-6	CAWQRENSPLHF	TGTGCCTGGCAAAGAGAAAATTCACCCCTCCACTTT
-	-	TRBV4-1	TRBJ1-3	CASSQGTASSSGNTIYF	TGCGCCAGCAGCCAAGGGACAGCCAGTAGCTCTGGAAACACCATATATTTT
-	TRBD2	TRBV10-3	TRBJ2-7	CAISGTSGTYEQYF	TGTGCCATCAGCGGGACTAGCGGGACGTACGAGCAGTACTTC
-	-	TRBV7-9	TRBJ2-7	CASSLAGGTYEQYF	TGTGCCAGCAGCTTAGCGGGGGGTACCTACGAGCAGTACTTC
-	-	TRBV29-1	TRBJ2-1	CSVETTRPYNEQFF	TGCAGCGTTGAGACTACCAGGCCCTACAATGAGCAGTTCTTC
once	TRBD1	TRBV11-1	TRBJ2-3	CASSPWRTGIDTQYF	TGTGCCAGCAGCCCGTGGAGGACAGGGATAGATACGCAGTATTTT
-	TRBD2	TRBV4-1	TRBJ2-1	CASSQDQSGSFYNEQFF	TGCGCCAGCAGCCAAGATCAGAGCGGGAGTTTCTACAATGAGCAGTTCTTC
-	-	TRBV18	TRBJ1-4	CASSPGRGATNEKLFF	TGTGCCAGCTCACCGGGACGGGGGGCAACTAATGAAAAACTGTTTTTT
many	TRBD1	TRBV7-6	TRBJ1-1	CASSSTGAYTEAFF	TGTGCCAGCAGCTCTACAGGGGCCTACACTGAAGCTTTCTTT
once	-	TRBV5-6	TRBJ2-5	CASSLASQDFGYQETQYF	TGTGCCAGCAGCTTGGCCTCCCAGGACTTTGGGTACCAAGAGACCCAGTACTTC
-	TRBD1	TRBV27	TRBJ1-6	CASSSDRVLDSYNSPLHF	TGTGCCAGCAGCTCGGACAGGGTATTAGACTCCTATAATTCACCCCTCCACTTT
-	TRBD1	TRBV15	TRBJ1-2	CATSGPGTGSNYGYTF	TGTGCCACCAGCGGCCCCGGGACAGGGTCTAACTATGGCTACACCTTC
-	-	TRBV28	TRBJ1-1	CARTPRAPNTEAFF	TGTGCCAGAACCCCCCGCGCGCCGAACACTGAAGCTTTCTTT
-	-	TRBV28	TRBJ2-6	CASSLSPTGRSGANVLTF	TGTGCCAGCAGTTTATCACCCACGGGTCGCTCTGGGGCCAACGTCCTGACTTTC
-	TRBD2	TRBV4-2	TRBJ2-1	CASSQAAGASYNEQFF	TGTGCCAGCAGCCAAGCAGCGGGAGCGTCCTACAATGAGCAGTTCTTC
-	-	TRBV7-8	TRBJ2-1	CASSHFRRGNEQFF	TGTGCCAGCAGCCACTTTAGGCGGGGAAATGAGCAGTTCTTC
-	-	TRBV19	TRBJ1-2	CASSIWGQPTYGYTF	TGTGCCAGTAGTATCTGGGGACAACCTACTTATGGCTACACCTTC
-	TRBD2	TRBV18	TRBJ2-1	CASSPSGDEQFF	TGTGCCAGCTCACCTAGCGGGGATGAGCAGTTCTTC
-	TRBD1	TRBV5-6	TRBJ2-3	CASSGGGQGSDTQYF	TGTGCCAGCAGCGGCGGCGGACAGGGTTCAGATACGCAGTATTTT
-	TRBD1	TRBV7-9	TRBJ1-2	CASSSIQQGLYGYTF	TGTGCCAGCAGCTCGATACAACAGGGGTTGTATGGCTACACCTTC
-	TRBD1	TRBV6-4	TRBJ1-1	CASSERGGWGTEAFF	TGTGCCAGCAGTGAAAGAGGGGGCTGGGGCACTGAAGCTTTCTTT
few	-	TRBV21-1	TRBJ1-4	CASSKIPGSGTSSNPREKLFF	TGTGCCAGCAGCAAAATCCCGGGATCGGGGACATCCAGCAACCCGAGGGAAAAACTGTTTTTT
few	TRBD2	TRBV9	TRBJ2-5	CASSVDRRGGETQYF	TGTGCCAGCAGCGTAGATAGGAGGGGAGGGGAGACCCAGTACTTC
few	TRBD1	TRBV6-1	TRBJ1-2	CASSGADRVAGYTF	TGTGCCAGCAGTGGGGCCGACAGGGTCGCCGGCTACACCTTC
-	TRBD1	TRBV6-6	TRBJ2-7	CASTRDRDYEQYF	TGTGCCAGCACCCGGGACAGAGACTACGAGCAGTACTTC
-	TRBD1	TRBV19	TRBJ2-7	CASSIYTGGYEQYF	TGTGCCAGTAGTATTTATACAGGGGGCTACGAGCAGTATTTC
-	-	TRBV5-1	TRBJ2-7	CASSAQGTYEQYF	TGCGCCAGCAGCGCGCAGGGCACCTACGAGCAGTACTTC
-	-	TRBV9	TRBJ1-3	CASSLTSRDTIYF	TGTGCCAGCAGCCTCACAAGCAGGGACACCATATATTTT
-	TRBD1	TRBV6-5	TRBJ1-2	CASSYSQTGAGYTF	TGTGCCAGCAGTTACTCCCAGACAGGGGCAGGCTACACCTTC
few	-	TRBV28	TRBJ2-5	CASSSRLRQETQYF	TGTGCCAGCAGTAGTAGACTGCGGCAAGAGACCCAGTACTTC
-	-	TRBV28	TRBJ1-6	CASIPSDRRNSPLHF	TGTGCCAGCATCCCCTCGGACAGACGAAATTCACCCCTCCACTTT
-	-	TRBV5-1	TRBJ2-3	CASSIAGTRSTDTQYF	TGCGCCAGCAGCATCGCCGGGACAAGAAGCACAGATACGCAGTATTTT
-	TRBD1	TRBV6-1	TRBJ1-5	CASGREGTENQPQHF	TGTGCCAGCGGGCGGGAGGGGACAGAAAATCAGCCCCAGCATTTT
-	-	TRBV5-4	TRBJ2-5	CASSLNQLYQGETQYF	TGTGCCAGCAGCTTGAACCAGCTCTACCAGGGAGAGACCCAGTACTTC
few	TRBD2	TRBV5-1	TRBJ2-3	CASRPGRATDTDTQYF	TGCGCCAGCCGCCCGGGGAGGGCCACGGACACAGATACGCAGTATTTT
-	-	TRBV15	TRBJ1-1	CATSRDGEGSTEAFF	TGTGCCACCAGCCGAGACGGCGAAGGGAGCACTGAAGCTTTCTTT
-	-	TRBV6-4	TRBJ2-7	CANPSRRGTVSYEQYF	TGTGCCAACCCTAGCCGACGCGGGACAGTCTCCTACGAGCAGTACTTC
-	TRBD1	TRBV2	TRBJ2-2	CASLRDRVLTGELFF	TGTGCCAGCCTCCGGGACAGGGTGTTGACCGGGGAGCTGTTTTTT
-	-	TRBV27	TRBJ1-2	CASSLNHGGLGGYTF	TGTGCCAGCAGTTTAAATCATGGGGGCTTGGGGGGCTACACCTTC